The entry below gives a single TCR beta chain sequence along with its context. This clonotype was counted ten times or more. This receptor's antigen is unknown. Per-base quality was not reported, and no clone a single base away is much larger than it. The germline V gene gives CDR1 as SGHTA and CDR2 as FQGNSA. V is reduced by 5 bases and J by 0 bases, leaving a spacing of 8 bases between them. Taken from cysteine to phenylalanine, the CDR3 has 14 residues. Only the CDR3 DNA stays, 42 bases, in frame from base 1. The data stem from a study of spatial heterogeneity in lung cancer (dated by TCRdb to about 2019). Looking at the study overall: Beta-chain transcripts were consistently detected in greater numbers than alpha-chain transcripts, which likely reflects a higher abundance of beta-chain transcripts. In the raw uncorrected reads, each unique combination of TCR and UMI appeared more than ten times on average. In non-small cell lung cancer, the study made a quantitative comparison of TCR alpha and beta repertoires among multiple tumor regions, matched nontumor lung and blood. At surgery, both alpha and beta chains were TCR-sequenced in about 200 tumor regions, fewer than 85 matched nontumor lung samples and 56 PBMC samples. The study linked features of the TCR repertoire to counts of nonsynonymous mutations, which were determined by whole-exome sequencing of tumor tissue. What the authors observed across the whole study: Ubiquitous expanded tumor TCRs were detected in blood more often at tumor resection than at routine follow-up. Additional single-cell paired TCR alpha and beta sequencing was considered necessary to confirm, at a functional level, the hypothesis that regional TCRs recognize regional mutations.

The library was made by 5' RACE. The instrument was a NextSeq 500. The TCR library protocol attached a unique molecular identifier to each TCR cDNA molecule to allow correction of PCR and sequencing errors. For the original study's pipeline: Decombinator tools were used for TCR identification, UMI-based error correction and CDR3 extraction. TCRs above a frequency of 2 per 1,000, corresponding to the top 1% of the tumor frequency distribution, were defined as expanded. Each repertoire was subsampled 100 times to 5,000 TCRs, after which Renyi diversity was computed with the R vegan package. CDR3 similarity networks were built from amino acid triplet string-kernel similarity, with CDR3s being connected when pairwise similarity was above 0.82. TCRdb ran its own pipeline on the public reads, namely fastp trimming at Q25 and MiXCR clone calling, and kept in-frame beta chains. Rows with a matching CDR3 protein are joined into one entry that keeps the most common DNA and genes. The V and J calls were determined by TCRdb, not by the authors. This sample lists roughly 48,000 distinct CDR3 sequences; approximately 5% were detected once. The ten largest clones take up over 8.5% of the sample.

In light of the paper, this sample's time point label describes: sample taken at primary tumor resection. Whole RNA extracted from tumor and nontumor lung tissue, or from cryopreserved PBMC samples, was used for TCR sequencing without cell sorting. Donors were around 71 patients with early-stage, untreated non-small cell lung cancer from the lung TRACERx cohort. Only patients with enough RNA available from two or more tumor regions were chosen for TCR sequencing. The chain couples TRBV7-2 to TRBJ2-4; the D gene lacks a confident call. This TCR came from a male donor with early-stage non-small cell lung cancer. The sequencing here drew on PBMCs, taken at surgery. CDR3 reads: CASSLLRAKNIQYF. In nucleotides, the sequence is TGTGCCAGCAGCCTCTTGAGAGCCAAAAACATTCAGTACTTC. Joined to the reference TRBV7-2 and TRBJ2-4 proteins, this CDR3 gives the full variable domain: GAGVSQSPSNKVTEKGKDVELRCDPISGHTALYWYRQSLGQGLEFLIYFQGNSAPDKSGLPSDRFSAERTGGSVSTLTIQRTQQEDSAVYLCASSLLRAKNIQYFGAGTRLSVL.